This TCR beta chain was observed in a study of T-cell memory formation after mild COVID-19 (dated by TCRdb to the early 2020s). About the full investigation: Most TCR sequence clusters were specific to one of the two donors. T-cell clones expanding and contracting after mild COVID-19 in a couple of donors were tracked by longitudinal TCRalpha and TCRbeta repertoire sequencing. Two young, previously healthy adult volunteers, one female and one male, were included in the cohort.

These reads were obtained on an Illumina NovaSeq 6000. Using 5'RACE with constant-segment primers, TCRalpha and TCRbeta cDNA libraries were constructed, with sample barcodes and unique molecular identifiers added in the process. RNA was extracted from every sample with Trizol reagent. Amplification of the libraries took two PCR steps, and the second step added a second sample barcode plus Illumina TruSeq adapters. Libraries were sequenced on an Illumina NovaSeq with 2 x 150 bp paired-end reads. The authors' analysis ran thus. Reads were demultiplexed and collapsed into UMI-guided consensus sequences with migec v1.2.7. Using mixcr v2.1.11, UMI consensuses were aligned to TRA and TRB V and J templates and then assembled into clonotypes. Expanded or contracted clonotypes were those called significant by both edgeR and NoisET, with noise models trained on biological replicates. For edgeR calls, the thresholds were a false discovery rate-adjusted p below 0.01 and a log2 fold-change of 1. As an exploratory analysis of dynamics, max-normalized trajectories of the 1000 most abundant clonotypes were examined by PCA with hierarchical clustering. Each responding clone was given a CD4 or CD8 phenotype based on the CD4+ and CD8+ repertoires, which had been sequenced separately. TCRdb reworked the public reads: Q25 trimming with fastp, MiXCR clone assembly, productive beta chains retained. For every CDR3 protein sequence, its rows merge into one entry that carries the most common genes and DNA. TCRdb, not the original authors, processed these V and J calls. The sample table contains about half a million distinct CDR3 sequences; only one count was recorded for 15% to 20% of them. The top ten hold 10% to 15% of the sample.

Results and caveats for the whole study, not just this receptor: Clones that contracted from day 15 to 85 showed balanced CD4/CD8 phenotypes, whereas a second wave of clones that expanded from day 15 to 37 leaned towards CD4+. Some responding clones were detected in pre-infection memory, suggesting pre-existing cross-reactive memory T cells joined the SARS-CoV-2 response. SARS-CoV-2 specificity was not confirmed for the second-wave clones peaking on day 37. The study included only a couple of mild cases, and larger cohorts that include severe cases with pre-infection samples were judged to be necessary. Contracting CD4+ clones were located mainly in the CM and EM memory subsets, whereas CD8+ clones were found to be enriched in EMRA.

This clonotype was seen more than once but under ten times. Its antigen remains undetermined. Base qualities are not at hand, and no much larger clone is one base apart. The CDR3 sequence holds 15 residues, the cysteine and phenylalanine included. CDR3 DNA is the only sequence kept; it has 45 bases, read in frame from the first base. The CDR1 and CDR2 encoded by the germline V gene (reference sequence) are DFQATT and SNEGSKA. At the junction V is shortened by 2 bases and J by 6 bases; bases outside the gene matches: 11. Ficoll-Paque density gradient centrifugation was the method used to isolate PBMCs.

Material: PBMCs or a T cell subset sorted from them (not recorded which). The rearrangement joined TRBV20-1 to TRBJ2-7; TRBD2 lines up with 9 middle nucleotides. The clonotype was recovered from an adult woman who had mild COVID-19 (a few samples of this study predate the infection). The sample titles of this study are shuffled in the database, so cell type and time point are left out; the donor was told from shared clones. The DNA sequence reads TGCAGTGCTAGATTTAGCGGGAGTAATCGCCTCGAGCAGTACTTC. It encodes CSARFSGSNRLEQYF.